These 16 T cell receptor beta chains were all obtained from the same sample, sequenced in a study of blood T cells in healthy people across ages. The use of a sample-barcoded 5' primer and a J-beta primer mix characterized a second PCR of roughly 6 to 11 cycles. From the 5' RACE reads, TCRdb called clonotypes with MiXCR, one entry per CDR3 protein. This repertoire shows 700,000 or so distinct CDR3 sequences, 35% to 50% found once; its top ten account for around 30%. Sequencing used blood. These receptor sequences come from a man aged 80 or over in good health.

With regard to this clonotype: The junction does not match germline at one end; this may be a read error. This chain uses TRBV14 with TRBJ1-6; maybe TRBD1 (6 bases). The CDR3 extends over 15 amino acids. Per germline, CDR1 SGHDN and CDR2 FVKESK. The CDR3 DNA sequence: TGTGCCGGCAGCTTACAGGGTTCATGGAATTCACCCCTCCACTTT. Its translation is CAGSLQGSWNSPLHF.

Turning to this clonotype: One end of the junction varies from germline; a read error may be responsible. The DNA for the CDR3 is TGTGCCAGCAGTTTTGTTAGCTATGGCCACACCTTC. Translation: CASSFVSYGHTF. The chain is built from TRBV12-3 or TRBV12-4 and TRBJ1-2; D is ambiguous. The CDR3 runs to 12 residues.

The genes are TRBV7-2 and TRBJ2-4; tentatively, D is TRBD2 (6 bases). Germline values: CDR1 SGHTA, CDR2 FQGNSA. Trimming took off 7 bases at V and 5 bases at J, with 18 bases between the two ends. The length of the CDR3 is 15 residues. CDR3 protein: CASTSSRTTQNIQYF. The CDR3, as DNA: TGTGCCAGCACCTCATCTAGGACTACCCAAAACATTCAGTACTTC.

This chain connects TRBV7-6 to TRBJ2-3, with D tentatively TRBD1 (6 bases). Germline assignment: CDR1 SGHVS and CDR2 FNYEAQ. The CDR3 spans 16 residues. V was clipped by 2 bases and J by 5 bases, with 17 bases between them. The CDR3 nucleotides are TGTGCCAGCAGCTTACTTACAGGGCTGGGGGTAGATACGCAGTATTTT. Translated: CASSLLTGLGVDTQYF.

The chain joins TRBV21-1 to TRBJ2-3; TRBD2 reflects the table's D call only, with no check against the DNA. TRBV21-1 has pseudogene status. The CDR3 has 18 amino acids. CDR3 loop: CASSKGSSGRVSTDTQYF. The CDR3, as DNA: TGTGCCAGCAGCAAAGGGTCTAGCGGGAGGGTTTCCACAGATACGCAGTATTTT.

Ten or more counts support this clonotype. The DNA for the CDR3 is TGCGCCAGCAGCTGGCCCTTACAGAGCTCCTACAATGAGCAGTTCTTC. This codes for CASSWPLQSSYNEQFF. J is TRBJ2-1 and V is TRBV5-1; no definite D call. This CDR3 spans 16 amino acids. The germline gives CDR1 SGHRS, CDR2 YFSETQ. V dropped 3 bases and J dropped 0 bases, with 13 bases sitting between them.

In regard to this clonotype: The CDR3 carries no conserved terminal phenylalanine or tryptophan, so it likely arises from a read error. The chain has TRBV13 and TRBJ2-7; the match to TRBD1 covers 8 bases. The CDR3 sequence is 14 residues long. Germline CDR1 and CDR2: PRHDT and FYEKMQ (reference sequence). The trim removed 4 bases at V and 7 bases at J, leaving 9 bases unmatched. This chain's CDR3 is CASSSDRVVSEQYC. The CDR3 nucleotides read TGTGCCAGCAGCTCGGACAGGGTCGTCTCGGAGCAGTACTGC.

A few counts support this clonotype. The rearrangement joins TRBV20-1 to TRBJ2-3; D may be TRBD2 (6 bases). Germline CDR1 is DFQATT and CDR2 is SNEGSKA (reference sequence). The length of the CDR3 is 14 residues. V was cut by 4 bases and J by 1 base, with 12 bases left in between. CDR3 region: CSATGRGGTDTQYF. Here the CDR3 DNA reads TGCAGTGCTACCGGGAGAGGTGGCACAGATACGCAGTATTTT.

The V and J genes are TRBV28 and TRBJ2-5; 9 bases agree with TRBD2. This CDR3 is built from 17 residues. CDR1 MDHEN and CDR2 SYDVKM come from the germline V gene. Trimming took 6 bases from V and 11 from J; bases not matched to a gene: 22. In DNA, the CDR3 is TGTGCCAGCAGATCCCGTAGGGTCGGGCGGGAGGGGAATGAGCAGTACTTC. It is translated as CASRSRRVGREGNEQYF.

This clonotype has just a few counts. The chain employs TRBV6-6 and TRBJ2-1, with TRBD2 identical over 16 bases. The trim removed 6 bases at V and 5 bases at J, leaving 7 bases unmatched. The CDR3 consists of 17 residues. Per the germline V gene, CDR1 is MNHNY and CDR2 is SVGAGI (reference sequence). CDR3 sequence: CASRGTSGGALDNEQFF. The CDR3 nucleotides are TGTGCCAGCAGGGGGACTAGCGGGGGGGCCCTCGACAATGAGCAGTTCTTC.

This clonotype was observed many times. The rearrangement joins TRBV7-9 to TRBJ2-1, with 7 bases identical to TRBD2. V gave up 0 bases and J gave up 6 bases; unmatched junction bases: 5. Germline V CDR1 and CDR2: SEHNR, FQNEAQ (reference sequence). This CDR3 has 15 residues. CDR3 nucleotides: TGTGCCAGCAGCTTAGCGGGGAGGGCCGGCAATGAGCAGTTCTTC. Its protein is CASSLAGRAGNEQFF.

Only a few counts were recorded for this clonotype. V usage is TRBV6-1 and J usage is TRBJ2-7; D might be TRBD1 (6 bases). Trimming took off 7 bases at V and 3 bases at J, with 19 bases between the two ends. Germline lookup yields CDR1 MNHNS and CDR2 SASEGT. The CDR3 consists of 15 residues. CDR3: CASKKYGTRVYEQYF. In DNA, the CDR3 is TGTGCCAGCAAGAAATACGGGACACGAGTCTACGAGCAGTACTTC.

The chain links TRBV5-4 to TRBJ2-3; 9 positions agree with TRBD2. The CDR3 sequence is 15 residues long. Per the germline V gene, CDR1 is SGHNT and CDR2 is YYREEE (reference sequence). V lost 5 bases to trimming and J lost 2 bases; unmatched junction nucleotides: 6. CDR3 sequence reads: CASRASGRPTDTQYF. CDR3 DNA sequence: TGTGCCAGCAGGGCCAGCGGGAGGCCCACAGATACGCAGTATTTT.

This chain joins TRBV7-9 and TRBJ2-3; 9 nucleotides align to TRBD1. In germline, CDR1 is SEHNR, CDR2 FQNEAQ (reference sequence). The junction had 9 bases not matched to a gene; V was cut back by 4 bases and J by 4 bases. The CDR3 has 16 residues. CDR3 in DNA: TGTGCCAGCAGCTCGAGGTGGGACAGGGAAGCAGATACGCAGTATTTT. Translating gives CASSSRWDREADTQYF.

This clonotype was found a few times. The V gene is TRBV5-1, the J gene TRBJ2-2; tentatively, D is TRBD2 (7 bases). This CDR3 spans 18 amino acids. The germline V gene encodes CDR1 SGHRS and CDR2 YFSETQ. V gave up 4 bases and J gave up 0 bases, with 19 bases separating them. This CDR3 reads CASSILGGGATNTGELFF. DNA for the CDR3: TGCGCCAGCAGCATCTTGGGGGGGGGCGCTACGAACACCGGGGAGCTGTTTTTT.

This clonotype showed up just once. This chain joins TRBV4-3 and TRBJ1-5, with a weak D call TRBD1 (6 bases). Looked up from germline, CDR1 is LGHNA and CDR2 is YSLEER. The CDR3 covers 13 residues. Trimming removed 1 base from V and 7 bases from J, with 8 bases in between. DNA of the CDR3: TGCGCCAGCAGCCAAGCAGGGGACCAGCCCCAGCATTTT. It is translated as CASSQAGDQPQHF.